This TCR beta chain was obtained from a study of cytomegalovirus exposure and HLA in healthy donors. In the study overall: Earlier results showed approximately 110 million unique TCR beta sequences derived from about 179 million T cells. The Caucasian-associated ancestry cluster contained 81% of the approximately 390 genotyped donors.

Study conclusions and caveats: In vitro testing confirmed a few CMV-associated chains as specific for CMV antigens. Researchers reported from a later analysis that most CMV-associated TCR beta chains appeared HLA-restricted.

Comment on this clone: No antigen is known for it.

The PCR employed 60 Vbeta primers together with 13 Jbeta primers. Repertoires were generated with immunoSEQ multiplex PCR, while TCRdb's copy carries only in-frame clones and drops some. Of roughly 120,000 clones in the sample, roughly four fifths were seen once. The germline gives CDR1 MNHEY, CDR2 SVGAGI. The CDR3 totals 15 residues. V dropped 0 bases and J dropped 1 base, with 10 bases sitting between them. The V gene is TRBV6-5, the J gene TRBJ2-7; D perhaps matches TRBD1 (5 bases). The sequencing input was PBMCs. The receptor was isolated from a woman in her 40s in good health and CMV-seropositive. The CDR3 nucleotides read TGTGCCAGCAGTTACTCGGGGCAGGGATCCTACGAGCAGTACTTC. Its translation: CASSYSGQGSYEQYF.